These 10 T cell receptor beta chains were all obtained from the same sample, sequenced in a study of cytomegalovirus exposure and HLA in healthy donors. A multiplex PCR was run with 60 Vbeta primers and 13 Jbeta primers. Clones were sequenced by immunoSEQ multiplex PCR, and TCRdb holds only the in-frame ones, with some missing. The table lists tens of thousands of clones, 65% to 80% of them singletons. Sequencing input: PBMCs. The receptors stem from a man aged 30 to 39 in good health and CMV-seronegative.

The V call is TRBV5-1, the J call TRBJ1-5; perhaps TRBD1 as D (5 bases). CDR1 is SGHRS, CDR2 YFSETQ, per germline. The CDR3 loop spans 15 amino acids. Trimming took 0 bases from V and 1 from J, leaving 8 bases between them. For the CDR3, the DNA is TGCGCCAGCAGCTTGGAGGGGAAAAGCAATCAGCCCCAGCATTTT. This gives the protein CASSLEGKSNQPQHF.

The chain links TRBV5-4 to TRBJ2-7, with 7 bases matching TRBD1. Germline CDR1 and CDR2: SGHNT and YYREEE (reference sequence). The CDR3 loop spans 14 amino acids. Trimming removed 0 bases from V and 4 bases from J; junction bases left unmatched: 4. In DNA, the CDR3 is TGTGCCAGCAGCTTGGGGGGACAGACTTACGAGCAGTACTTC. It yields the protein CASSLGGQTYEQYF.

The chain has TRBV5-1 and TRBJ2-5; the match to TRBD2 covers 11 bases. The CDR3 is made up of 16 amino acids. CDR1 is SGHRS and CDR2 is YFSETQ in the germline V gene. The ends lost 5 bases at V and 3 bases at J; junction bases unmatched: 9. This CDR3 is CASSGLAGGSEETQYF. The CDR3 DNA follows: TGCGCCAGCAGTGGGCTAGCGGGGGGTTCAGAAGAGACCCAGTACTTC. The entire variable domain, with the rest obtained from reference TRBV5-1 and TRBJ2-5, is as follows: KAGVTQTPRYLIKTRGQQVTLSCSPISGHRSVSWYQQTPGQGLQFLFEYFSETQRNKGNFPGRFSGRQFSNSRSEMNVSTLELGDSALYLCASSGLAGGSEETQYFGPGTRLLVL.

Here the CDR3 reads CASSLSRPILTNEKLFF. DNA for the CDR3: TGTGCCAGTAGTTTATCTAGACCAATTTTGACGAATGAAAAACTGTTTTTT. V and J are TRBV19 and TRBJ1-4; D is ambiguous. This CDR3 has 17 residues. V lost 5 bases to trimming and J lost 5 bases, with 21 bases between them. Germline V gene data show CDR1 as LNHDA and CDR2 as SQIVND (reference sequence). The whole variable domain, remainder taken from reference TRBV19 and TRBJ1-4, is DGGITQSPKYLFRKEGQNVTLSCEQNLNHDAMYWYRQDPGQGLRLIYYSQIVNDFQKGDIAEGYSVSREKKESFPLTVTSAQKNPTAFYLCASSLSRPILTNEKLFFGSGTQLSVL.

CDR3 nucleotides: TGTGCCAGCAGCCAAGAGGCGGCAGGACTCACAGATACGCAGTATTTT. This codes for CASSQEAAGLTDTQYF. This chain links TRBV4-2 with TRBJ2-3; D perhaps matches TRBD2 (5 bases). The CDR3 loop spans 16 amino acids. The germline V and J ends were trimmed by 0 bases and 2 bases, with 12 bases remaining between them. Germline V CDR1 and CDR2: LGHNA, YNFKEQ.

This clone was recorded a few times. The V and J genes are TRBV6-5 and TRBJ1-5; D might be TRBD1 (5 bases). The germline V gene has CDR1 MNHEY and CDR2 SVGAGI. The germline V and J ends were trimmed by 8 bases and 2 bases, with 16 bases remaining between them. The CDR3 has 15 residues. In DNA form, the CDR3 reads TGTGCCAGCCCCACGGGGGGAGGAGGCAATCAGCCCCAGCATTTT. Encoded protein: CASPTGGGGNQPQHF.

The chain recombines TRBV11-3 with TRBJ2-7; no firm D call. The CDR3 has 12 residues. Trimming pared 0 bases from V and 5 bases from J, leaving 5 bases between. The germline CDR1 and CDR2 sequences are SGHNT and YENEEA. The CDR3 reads CASSLDSHEQYF. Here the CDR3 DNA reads TGTGCCAGCAGCTTAGATAGCCACGAGCAGTACTTC. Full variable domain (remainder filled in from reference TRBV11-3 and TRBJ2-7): EAGVVQSPRYKIIEKKQPVAFWCNPISGHNTLYWYLQNLGQGPELLIRYENEEAVDDSQLPKDRFSAERLKGVDSTLKIQPAELGDSAVYLCASSLDSHEQYFGPGTRLTVT.

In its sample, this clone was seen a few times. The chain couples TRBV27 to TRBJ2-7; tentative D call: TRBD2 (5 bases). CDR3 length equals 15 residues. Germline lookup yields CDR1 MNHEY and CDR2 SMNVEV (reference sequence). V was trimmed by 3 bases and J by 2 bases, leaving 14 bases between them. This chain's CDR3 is CASSFRAGDAYEQYF. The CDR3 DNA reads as TGTGCCAGCAGTTTCCGGGCGGGTGATGCCTACGAGCAGTACTTC.

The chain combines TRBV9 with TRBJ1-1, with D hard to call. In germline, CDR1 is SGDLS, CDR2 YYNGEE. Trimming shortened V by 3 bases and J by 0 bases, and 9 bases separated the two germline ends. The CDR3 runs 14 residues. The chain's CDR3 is CASSAGFMNTEAFF. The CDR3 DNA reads TGTGCCAGCAGCGCGGGGTTTATGAACACTGAAGCTTTCTTT.

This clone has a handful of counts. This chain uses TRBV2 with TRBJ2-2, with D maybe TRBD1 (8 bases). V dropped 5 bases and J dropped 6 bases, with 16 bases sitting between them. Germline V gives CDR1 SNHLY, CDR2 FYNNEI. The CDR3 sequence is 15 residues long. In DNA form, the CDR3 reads TGTGCCAGCAGTCCACAGGGGGGGGCACCCGGGGAGCTGTTTTTT. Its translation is CASSPQGGAPGELFF.